This entry lists 20 T cell receptor beta chains sequenced from one sample in a study of blood T cells in healthy people across ages. With a J-beta primer mix and a sample-barcoded 5' primer, a second PCR ran roughly 6 to 11 cycles. TCRdb analysed the 5' RACE reads with MiXCR anew, one entry per CDR3 protein. Of nearly 800,000 distinct CDR3 sequences detected, around 25% appear once; the ten largest clones hold under 4.5%. The same data also contributed to another study, on T cells of mothers and their children.

The sequencing input was blood. The receptors derive from a boy aged 10-17 years in good health.

This clonotype was counted a few times. This sequence joins TRBV28 and TRBJ1-1; D is perhaps TRBD1 (5 bases). Germline CDR1 is MDHEN and CDR2 is SYDVKM. V lost 5 bases and J lost 0, with 13 bases in between. This CDR3 comprises 15 residues. The CDR3 loop reads CASSTTQVLNTEAFF. CDR3 sequence (DNA): TGTGCCAGCAGTACAACACAGGTTTTGAACACTGAAGCTTTCTTT.

This clonotype came up a few times. The chain uses TRBV20-1 and TRBJ2-5; D is possibly TRBD1 or TRBD2 (5 bases each). CDR1 and CDR2 from the germline V gene are DFQATT and SNEGSKA (reference sequence). The CDR3 sequence is 12 residues long. The V gene lost 8 bases and the J gene lost 4 bases, with 14 bases spanning the gap. The CDR3 protein is CSLLRDPETQYF. CDR3 coding DNA: TGCAGTCTCCTCCGGGACCCAGAGACCCAGTACTTC.

This clonotype appeared a few times. The J gene is TRBJ2-5, the V gene TRBV12-5; TRBD2 is a possible D gene (6 bases). Germline V gene sequence: CDR1 LGHNT, CDR2 FRNRAP. CDR3 length: 16 amino acids. V lost 5 bases and J lost 1, with 17 bases in between. The chain's CDR3 is CASGGGKDRPQETQYF. The CDR3 DNA reads TGTGCTAGTGGTGGGGGGAAAGACAGACCCCAAGAGACCCAGTACTTC.

This clonotype was picked up a small number of times. This chain uses TRBV6-1 with TRBJ1-5; TRBD1 matches 12 bases. After removal of 4 bases from V and 7 bases from J, the junction contained 8 bases not matched to a gene. The CDR3 runs to 16 residues. Germline CDR1 MNHNS, CDR2 SASEGT. The CDR3 DNA follows: TGTGCCAGCAGTGGCTTCGGGACAGGGGGCCGGCAGCCCCAGCATTTT. It specifies CASSGFGTGGRQPQHF.

This clonotype appeared a single time. The genes are TRBV12-3 or TRBV12-4 and TRBJ2-1; unclear D gene. V lost 3 bases to trimming and J lost 7 bases, with 4 bases between them. The CDR3 has 11 residues. The CDR3 protein is CASSFWNEQFF. DNA for the CDR3: TGTGCCAGCAGTTTCTGGAATGAGCAGTTCTTC.

V and J are TRBV20-1 and TRBJ2-7; 7 positions match TRBD2. CDR1 DFQATT and CDR2 SNEGSKA come from the germline V gene (reference sequence). The J segment lost 2 bases and the V segment lost 5 bases, leaving 9 bases of the junction unmatched. The CDR3 contains 14 residues. The CDR3 coding sequence is TGCAGTGCTCCCCGGGGGGTTCCCCCCTACGAGCAGTACTTC. Its protein is CSAPRGVPPYEQYF.

The chain uses TRBV2 and TRBJ1-2; a possible D gene is TRBD1 (5 bases). Germline values: CDR1 SNHLY, CDR2 FYNNEI. The V gene lost 8 bases and the J gene lost 4 bases, with 8 bases spanning the gap. The CDR3 is 11 amino acids. CDR3 sequence reads: CASGGGYGYTF. DNA for the CDR3: TGTGCCAGCGGGGGTGGCTATGGCTACACCTTC.

The chain employs TRBV7-3 and TRBJ2-7; TRBD1 is a possible D gene (6 bases). V lost 2 bases to trimming and J lost 5 bases, with 16 bases between them. The CDR3 is 15 residues long. Germline lookup yields CDR1 SGHTA and CDR2 FQGTGA. The CDR3 here is CASSLAAGRGNEQYF. The DNA for the CDR3 is TGTGCCAGCAGCTTAGCGGCTGGCAGGGGCAACGAGCAGTACTTC.

CDR3 amino acids: CASSNRGQGVF. CDR3 DNA sequence: TGTGCCAGCAGCAATCGGGGACAGGGGGTCTTC. This chain uses TRBV21-1 with TRBJ2-1; no check of the table's D call, TRBD1, against the DNA was made. TRBV21-1 is listed as a pseudogene. The CDR3 covers 11 residues.

The J gene is TRBJ2-3, the V gene TRBV9; D is ambiguous. CDR1 SGDLS and CDR2 YYNGEE come from the germline V gene. Trimming cost V 5 bases and J 2 bases, with 6 bases left between them. The CDR3 loop spans 12 amino acids. The CDR3 DNA is TGTGCCAGCAGTAACACCACAGATACGCAGTATTTT. Translation: CASSNTTDTQYF.

The V gene is TRBV5-1, the J gene TRBJ2-6; tentative D call: TRBD1 (5 bases). The germline V gene encodes CDR1 SGHRS and CDR2 YFSETQ. Trimming removed 4 bases from V and 0 bases from J, with 14 bases in between. The CDR3 loop spans 17 amino acids. CDR3 amino acids: CASSPITGPSGANVLTF. DNA of the CDR3: TGCGCCAGCAGCCCGATAACAGGCCCCTCTGGGGCCAACGTCCTGACTTTC.

The J gene is TRBJ2-2, the V gene TRBV4-2; D may be TRBD2 (7 bases). Germline-derived CDR1 and CDR2 are LGHNA and YNFKEQ. The germline V and J ends were trimmed by 5 bases and 1 base, with 14 bases remaining between them. This CDR3 has 16 amino acids. CDR3 protein: CASSYAGARNTGELFF. The CDR3 coding sequence is TGTGCCAGCAGCTATGCGGGGGCGCGGAACACCGGGGAGCTGTTTTTT.

The chain is built from TRBV20-1 and TRBJ2-5; D may be TRBD2 (5 bases). Near its end, the DNA agrees better with TRBJ2-7, so the J call may be wrong. The CDR3 is made up of 13 amino acids. Looked up from germline, CDR1 is DFQATT and CDR2 is SNEGSKA (reference sequence). CDR3 bases: TGCAGTGCTAGTGTGGCTAGCTTTTACGAGCAGTACTTC. Translated: CSASVASFYEQYF.

In this sample, this clonotype turned up a few times. The chain combines TRBV27 with TRBJ1-2; 8 bases match TRBD1. In germline, CDR1 is MNHEY, CDR2 SMNVEV (reference sequence). V lost 2 bases, J lost 8 bases, and 10 bases stayed unmatched. The CDR3 runs to 15 residues. In nucleotides, the CDR3 is TGTGCCAGCAGTTTAAGCGCAGGGGGCTTACGAGGCTACACCTTC. It yields the protein CASSLSAGGLRGYTF.

This clonotype was seen a few times. This chain connects TRBV12-3 or TRBV12-4 to TRBJ1-5; a weak D match, TRBD1 (6 bases). Trimming shortened V by 2 bases and J by 0 bases, and 17 bases separated the two germline ends. This CDR3 has 18 amino acids. The chain's CDR3 is CASSLIVRRTDSNQPQHF. As DNA, the CDR3 is TGTGCCAGCAGTTTAATCGTAAGGAGGACAGATAGCAATCAGCCCCAGCATTTT.

Comment on this clonotype: The junction shows a germline mismatch at one end, possibly a read error. The V and J genes are TRBV7-2 and TRBJ2-3; D may be TRBD2 (5 bases). The CDR3 sequence is 14 residues long. CDR1 SGHTA and CDR2 FQGNSA come from the germline V gene. In nucleotides, the CDR3 is TGTGCCAGCAGCTTAGGACCTAGCACAGATGCGCAGTATTTT. This gives the protein CASSLGPSTDAQYF.

This clonotype has more than one count but fewer than ten. The rearrangement uses TRBV3-1 and TRBJ2-4; tentative D call: TRBD2 (5 bases). This CDR3 comprises 15 residues. From germline, CDR1 is LGHDT and CDR2 YNNKEL (reference sequence). Trimming cost V 1 base and J 0 bases, with 7 bases left between them. CDR3 bases: TGTGCCAGCAGCCAAGGAGGGATAGCCAAAAACATTCAGTACTTC. The encoded protein is CASSQGGIAKNIQYF.

This clonotype has a handful of counts. The gene calls are TRBV27 and TRBJ2-5; 8 bases align to TRBD1. Per germline, CDR1 MNHEY and CDR2 SMNVEV (reference sequence). The CDR3 has 16 amino acids. V dropped 4 bases and J dropped 7; count of bases not matched to a gene: 14. The CDR3 sequence is CASSSDQGASGGTQYF. CDR3 sequence (DNA): TGTGCCAGCAGTTCAGATCAGGGGGCCTCGGGCGGGACCCAGTACTTC.

The chain recombines TRBV24-1 with TRBJ2-1; D is unresolved. Between the trimmed V and J ends, which lost 3 bases and 3 bases, there was a span of 8 bases. Germline V gene lookup returns CDR1 KGHDR and CDR2 SFDVKD. This CDR3 has 14 residues. The CDR3 region is CATSDALDYNEQFF. As DNA, the CDR3 is TGTGCCACCAGTGATGCCCTCGACTACAATGAGCAGTTCTTC.

This clonotype was observed a handful of times. V is TRBV20-1 and J is TRBJ2-2; a possible D gene is TRBD2 (6 bases). CDR1 is DFQATT and CDR2 is SNEGSKA in the germline V gene (reference sequence). Trimming cost V 6 bases and J 5 bases, with 13 bases left between them. This CDR3 contains 13 residues. CDR3 nucleotide sequence: TGCAGTGCCGGGGGAGGTCCGACCGGGGAGCTGTTTTTT. Translating gives CSAGGGPTGELFF.